These T cell receptor beta chains were read from a single sample in a study of T-cell memory formation after mild COVID-19. TCRdb passed the 5' RACE reads through MiXCR, listing each CDR3 protein once. The sample lists about 210,000 distinct CDR3 sequences, over 9.5% occurring once. Sample: PBMCs or a T cell subset sorted from them (not recorded which). The source is a man aged 18 to 30 who had mild COVID-19 (a few samples of this study predate the infection). Cell type and time point are not known. CDR3s include the opening cysteine and the closing phenylalanine or tryptophan. Fields, in order: CDR3 protein, V gene, J gene, CDR3 length.

CDR3 protein: CASSDRGAGNTEAFF; V gene: TRBV28; J gene: TRBJ1-1; CDR3 length: 15
CDR3 protein: CSARGSREGSYNEQFF; V gene: TRBV20-1; J gene: TRBJ2-1; CDR3 length: 16
CDR3 protein: CASSYPGQGRNEQFF; V gene: TRBV6-5; J gene: TRBJ2-1; CDR3 length: 15
CDR3 protein: CASSLEGEDTIYF; V gene: TRBV5-1; J gene: TRBJ1-3; CDR3 length: 13
CDR3 protein: CASSSARVWETQYF; V gene: TRBV7-2; J gene: TRBJ2-5; CDR3 length: 14
CDR3 protein: CASSQRGFWETQYF; V gene: TRBV21-1; J gene: TRBJ2-5; CDR3 length: 14
CDR3 protein: CASSPRDNRGEQFF; V gene: TRBV5-1; J gene: TRBJ2-1; CDR3 length: 14
CDR3 protein: CASSNRASGAETQYF; V gene: TRBV6-6; J gene: TRBJ2-5; CDR3 length: 15
CDR3 protein: CSVRGLTEAFF; V gene: TRBV29-1; J gene: TRBJ1-1; CDR3 length: 11
CDR3 protein: CASSTPVVAGDYGYTF; V gene: TRBV11-2; J gene: TRBJ1-2; CDR3 length: 16
CDR3 protein: CASSEQGAGELFF; V gene: TRBV25-1; J gene: TRBJ2-2; CDR3 length: 13
CDR3 protein: CASSAPRGQGSYGYTF; V gene: TRBV2; J gene: TRBJ1-2; CDR3 length: 16
CDR3 protein: CASSPRTGSGEQFF; V gene: TRBV5-1; J gene: TRBJ2-1; CDR3 length: 14
CDR3 protein: CASSQGASGNTDEQFF; V gene: TRBV3-1; J gene: TRBJ2-1; CDR3 length: 16
CDR3 protein: CASSWSLGQGKEQYF; V gene: TRBV6-5; J gene: TRBJ2-7; CDR3 length: 15
CDR3 protein: CATTRGLASNEQFF; V gene: TRBV7-9; J gene: TRBJ2-1; CDR3 length: 14
CDR3 protein: CASRGSQTDGYTF; V gene: TRBV5-1; J gene: TRBJ1-2; CDR3 length: 13
CDR3 protein: CASSPGTGFTNYGYTF; V gene: TRBV5-1; J gene: TRBJ1-2; CDR3 length: 16
CDR3 protein: CASSLQGGSQPQHF; V gene: TRBV3-1; J gene: TRBJ1-5; CDR3 length: 14
CDR3 protein: CASSLRFTSNTGELFF; V gene: TRBV5-1; J gene: TRBJ2-2; CDR3 length: 16
CDR3 protein: CASISPRGGTEAFF; V gene: TRBV2; J gene: TRBJ1-1; CDR3 length: 14
CDR3 protein: CSASTSTGHQPQHF; V gene: TRBV20-1; J gene: TRBJ1-5; CDR3 length: 14